This entry lists 18 T cell receptor beta chains sequenced from one sample in a study of early T cells in non-severe SARS-CoV-2 infection (dated by TCRdb to about 2021). Receptor libraries were prepared by 5' RACE. Sequencing was performed on a NextSeq 500. TCRdb cleaned the public reads at Q25 with fastp, built clones with MiXCR and kept in-frame beta chains. When rows share a CDR3 protein, they turn into one entry using the most common DNA and genes. Present in this sample are tens of thousands of distinct CDR3 sequences, 12% of which were seen just once. Of the sample, approximately 4% is held by the ten largest clones. Sequencing was done on a sample of whole blood. All receptors come from an adult who was a healthcare worker with PCR-confirmed SARS-CoV-2 infection or an uninfected control (not recorded which).

This clonotype was recorded many times. The chain links TRBV27 to TRBJ2-3, with D tentatively TRBD2 (6 bases). This CDR3 region has 15 residues. With 7 bases removed from V and 0 bases from J, the gap between germline ends came to 14 bases. Per the germline V gene, CDR1 is MNHEY and CDR2 is SMNVEV (reference sequence). The CDR3 is CASNGGTDSTDTQYF. The CDR3 region has the DNA TGTGCCAGCAATGGCGGGACTGATAGCACAGATACGCAGTATTTT.

In its sample, this clonotype was seen many times. This chain uses TRBV5-1 with TRBJ2-7, with 12 bases identical to TRBD1. The CDR3 extends over 15 amino acids. Germline V gives CDR1 SGHRS, CDR2 YFSETQ. Losses at the gene ends were 5 bases for V and 7 bases for J; bases not matched to a gene: 10. The CDR3 region is CASRASGQGAREQYF. The CDR3 DNA sequence: TGCGCCAGCAGGGCCTCGGGACAGGGGGCTCGGGAGCAGTACTTC.

This chain links TRBV7-9 with TRBJ2-1; D may match TRBD1 or TRBD2 (5 bases each). The CDR3 runs to 15 residues. V shed 2 bases and J shed 3 bases, with 11 bases lying between them. From germline, CDR1 is SEHNR and CDR2 FQNEAQ (reference sequence). The CDR3 region is CASSLRGEIYNEQFF. CDR3 nucleotides: TGTGCCAGCAGCTTACGAGGGGAGATCTACAATGAGCAGTTCTTC.

V is TRBV5-1 and J is TRBJ1-1; D perhaps matches TRBD1 (5 bases). The CDR3 is made up of 16 amino acids. CDR1 and CDR2 (germline): SGHRS, YFSETQ. Trimming shortened V by 7 bases and J by 4 bases, and 23 bases separated the two germline ends. As DNA, the CDR3 is TGCGCCAGCCTACTCGGGACCTCAGAGGGTAGCACTGAAGCTTTCTTT. Its protein is CASLLGTSEGSTEAFF.

This clonotype was counted ten times or more. V is TRBV12-3 or TRBV12-4 and J is TRBJ2-1, with TRBD1 matching over 11 bases. Germline trimming cut 3 bases from V and 16 bases from J; bases unmatched to any gene: 8. The CDR3 is 13 amino acids. CDR3 region: CASSFGTGGFEFF. CDR3 bases: TGTGCCAGCAGTTTTGGGACAGGGGGTTTCGAATTCTTC.

A note on this clonotype: A read error may be the cause here, since a much bigger clone is one base away. The gene calls are TRBV7-9 and TRBJ1-4; 7 nucleotides match TRBD1. The CDR3 sequence is 15 residues long. The germline CDR1 and CDR2 sequences are SEHNR and FQNEAQ (reference sequence). As DNA, the CDR3 is TGTTCCAGCAGCCCGGGACAGACACTTAATGAAAAACTGTTTTTT. Amino acid sequence: CSSSPGQTLNEKLFF.

This clonotype appeared once. This may be a read error, as it is one base from a much larger clone. The chain employs TRBV29-1 and TRBJ2-3, with 8 bases lining up with TRBD2. The CDR3 has 13 amino acids. CDR1 and CDR2 (germline): SQVTM, ANQGSEA. The CDR3 nucleotides read TGCGGCGTTGACCAGCGGGGGCCAGATACGCAGTATTTT. Translated, it gives CGVDQRGPDTQYF.

This chain uses TRBV11-2 with TRBJ2-3; D not resolved. Per germline, CDR1 SGHAT and CDR2 FQNNGV. Trimming cost V 4 bases and J 6 bases, with 8 bases left between them. CDR3 size: 12 residues. CDR3 bases: TGTGCCAGCAGCTCCTTAATGGATACGCAGTATTTT. Its protein product is CASSSLMDTQYF. Using reference TRBV11-2 and TRBJ2-3 for the parts outside the CDR3, the full variable domain is EAGVAQSPRYKIIEKRQSVAFWCNPISGHATLYWYQQILGQGPKLLIQFQNNGVVDDSQLPKDRFSAERLKGVDSTLKIQPAKLEDSAVYLCASSSLMDTQYFGPGTRLTVL.

V and J are TRBV11-2 and TRBJ2-1, with D tentatively TRBD1 (5 bases). The germline gives CDR1 SGHAT, CDR2 FQNNGV. The CDR3 runs 14 residues. Trimming removed 2 bases from V and 15 bases from J, with 20 bases in between. CDR3 sequence: CASSLPTLPGQMFF. The CDR3 DNA sequence: TGTGCCAGCAGCTTACCAACCCTTCCAGGGCAGATGTTCTTC.

The genes are TRBV3-1 and TRBJ1-1, with unresolved D. Germline V gene lookup returns CDR1 LGHDT and CDR2 YNNKEL (reference sequence). V dropped 0 bases and J dropped 6 bases, with 11 bases sitting between them. This CDR3 spans 14 amino acids. The CDR3 bases are TGTGCCAGCAGCCAAGATCCTGGGAGGGCTGAAGCTTTCTTT. Protein product: CASSQDPGRAEAFF. Filled out from reference TRBV3-1 and TRBJ1-1, the complete variable domain reads DTAVSQTPKYLVTQMGNDKSIKCEQNLGHDTMYWYKQDSKKFLKIMFSYNNKELIINETVPNRFSPKSPDKAHLNLHINSLELGDSAVYFCASSQDPGRAEAFFGQGTRLTVV.

This clonotype was detected a few times. V gene TRBV5-1 combines with J gene TRBJ1-3; no clear D. Germline CDR1 and CDR2: SGHRS and YFSETQ. The ends were cut back, 0 bases at V and 0 bases at J, with 10 bases in the middle. CDR3 length equals 16 residues. CDR3 in amino acids: CASSLGPGASGNTIYF. CDR3 coding DNA: TGCGCCAGCAGCTTGGGGCCAGGAGCCTCTGGAAACACCATATATTTT.

The chain combines TRBV7-2 with TRBJ2-1, with TRBD2 identical over 7 bases. Germline V lookup: CDR1 SGHTA, CDR2 FQGNSA. J gave up 1 base and V 0 bases, and 3 bases lay outside the gene matches. The CDR3 covers 16 residues. DNA for the CDR3: TGTGCCAGCAGCTTAGCGGGAGGGCCGTCCTACAATGAGCAGTTCTTC. Protein sequence: CASSLAGGPSYNEQFF. The full variable domain, rest sourced from reference TRBV7-2 and TRBJ2-1, is GAGVSQSPSNKVTEKGKDVELRCDPISGHTALYWYRQSLGQGLEFLIYFQGNSAPDKSGLPSDRFSAERTGGSVSTLTIQRTQQEDSAVYLCASSLAGGPSYNEQFFGPGTRLTVL.

The genes are TRBV10-3 and TRBJ2-7; no definite D call. Germline lookup yields CDR1 ENHRY and CDR2 SYGVKD. The CDR3 contains 11 residues. Deletions cut 5 bases from V and 2 bases from J, with 4 bases between. CDR3: CAISSAYEQYF. The CDR3 coding sequence is TGTGCCATCAGTTCAGCCTACGAGCAGTACTTC.

The sample holds a few counts of this clonotype. This chain links TRBV7-2 with TRBJ2-3, with D possibly matching TRBD2 (5 bases). V was shortened by 2 bases and J by 6 bases, with 12 bases between the two germline ends. The CDR3 is 14 amino acids. Germline CDR1 SGHTA, CDR2 FQGNSA. CDR3 nucleotides: TGTGCCAGCAGCTTACGAGGGCCCTCCGATACGCAGTATTTT. Translated: CASSLRGPSDTQYF. The full variable domain, with the rest looked up from reference TRBV7-2 and TRBJ2-3, is GAGVSQSPSNKVTEKGKDVELRCDPISGHTALYWYRQSLGQGLEFLIYFQGNSAPDKSGLPSDRFSAERTGGSVSTLTIQRTQQEDSAVYLCASSLRGPSDTQYFGPGTRLTVL.

In its sample, this clonotype was seen many times. This chain connects TRBV30 to TRBJ1-5; D remains unclear. Germline V gives CDR1 GTSNPN, CDR2 SVGIG (reference sequence). The CDR3 runs 14 residues. The germline V and J ends were trimmed by 0 bases and 4 bases, with 10 bases remaining between them. Here the CDR3 reads CAWSVGRANQPQHF. The CDR3 coding sequence is TGTGCCTGGAGTGTAGGTAGGGCTAATCAGCCCCAGCATTTT.

This clonotype was observed a single time. Since a much larger clone is just one base distant, this may be a read error. The rearrangement links TRBV5-4 to TRBJ2-4; D possibly corresponds to TRBD2 (5 bases). Germline V gene data show CDR1 as SGHNT and CDR2 as YYREEE (reference sequence). This CDR3 contains 16 residues. The CDR3 sequence: CVSSQEAGLAKNIQYF. The CDR3, as DNA: TGTGTCAGCTCCCAGGAGGCCGGCTTAGCCAAAAACATTCAGTACTTC.

V gene TRBV29-1 combines with J gene TRBJ1-1; 10 bases agree with TRBD1. V lost 7 bases and J lost 0; bases outside the gene matches: 8. The germline V gene has CDR1 SQVTM and CDR2 ANQGSEA. The CDR3 has 15 amino acids. The chain's CDR3 is CSAQDRGQVNTEAFF. In nucleotides, the CDR3 is TGCAGCGCTCAAGACAGGGGGCAGGTGAACACTGAAGCTTTCTTT. The full variable domain, rest sourced from reference TRBV29-1 and TRBJ1-1, is SAVISQKPSRDICQRGTSLTIQCQVDSQVTMMFWYRQQPGQSLTLIATANQGSEATYESGFVIDKFPISRPNLTFSTLTVSNMSPEDSSIYLCSAQDRGQVNTEAFFGQGTRLTVV.

DNA for the CDR3: TGTGCCAGCAGCACCCACACCTTC. Its protein product is CASSTHTF. The V gene is TRBV12-3 or TRBV12-4, the J gene TRBJ1-2; D remains unclear. Trimming took 6 bases from V and 12 from J, leaving 5 bases between them. This CDR3 region has 8 residues.